One sample yielded the 14 T cell receptor beta chains listed below, sequenced in a study of cytomegalovirus exposure and HLA in healthy donors. 13 Jbeta primers and 60 Vbeta primers were used for the PCR. TCRdb's table, derived via immunoSEQ multiplex PCR, lists solely in-frame clones and lacks some. The table records 95,000 to 150,000 clones, 77% of them present only once. Sequencing was performed on PBMCs. The receptor set was obtained from a woman aged 40 to 55 in good health and CMV-seropositive.

The chain employs TRBV5-1 and TRBJ2-7; 7 positions match TRBD2. V lost 7 bases, J lost 6 bases, and 16 bases stayed unmatched. The CDR3 is 15 amino acids. The germline gives CDR1 SGHRS, CDR2 YFSETQ. The CDR3 loop is CASADKRGGPIEQYF. The CDR3 DNA is TGCGCCAGCGCCGACAAGCGGGGAGGGCCTATCGAGCAGTACTTC. Drawing the rest from reference TRBV5-1 and TRBJ2-7, the complete variable domain is KAGVTQTPRYLIKTRGQQVTLSCSPISGHRSVSWYQQTPGQGLQFLFEYFSETQRNKGNFPGRFSGRQFSNSRSEMNVSTLELGDSALYLCASADKRGGPIEQYFGPGTRLTVT.

This chain links TRBV5-1 with TRBJ2-1; 7 bases are shared with TRBD2. The V gene end was trimmed by 0 bases and the J gene end by 3 bases; junction bases not matched to a gene: 6. Germline V lookup: CDR1 SGHRS, CDR2 YFSETQ. There are 16 residues in the CDR3. CDR3 sequence reads: CASSLVGGTFYNEQFF. In DNA form, the CDR3 reads TGCGCCAGCAGCTTGGTCGGGGGGACCTTCTACAATGAGCAGTTCTTC.

The J gene is TRBJ1-1, the V gene TRBV29-1, with 8 positions matching TRBD1. Germline assignment: CDR1 SQVTM and CDR2 ANQGSEA. This CDR3 is 14 amino acids long. Trimming cost V 6 bases and J 5 bases; bases outside gene matches: 11. The CDR3 DNA reads as TGCAGCGTCCCAGGGGGCAGGGTGGGGACTGAAGCTTTCTTT. It codes for CSVPGGRVGTEAFF. Based on the CDR3 plus reference TRBV29-1 and TRBJ1-1, the full variable domain is SAVISQKPSRDICQRGTSLTIQCQVDSQVTMMFWYRQQPGQSLTLIATANQGSEATYESGFVIDKFPISRPNLTFSTLTVSNMSPEDSSIYLCSVPGGRVGTEAFFGQGTRLTVV.

The rearrangement joins TRBV7-9 to TRBJ1-4; 9 bases match TRBD1. The CDR3 extends over 18 amino acids. Unmatched junction bases numbered 5, after V lost 0 bases and J lost 0 bases. Per the germline V gene, CDR1 is SEHNR and CDR2 is FQNEAQ (reference sequence). The CDR3 is CASSLAGTGLPTNEKLFF. CDR3 DNA sequence: TGTGCCAGCAGCTTAGCGGGGACAGGGCTACCAACTAATGAAAAACTGTTTTTT.

V is TRBV5-1 and J is TRBJ1-1, with D maybe TRBD1 (6 bases). The CDR3 length is 14 residues. Germline V gives CDR1 SGHRS, CDR2 YFSETQ. V shed 4 bases and J shed 1 base, with 11 bases lying between them. The CDR3 DNA reads TGCGCCAGCAGCCCCCTGACAGGGAACACTGAAGCTTTCTTT. Encoded protein: CASSPLTGNTEAFF.

This clone was seen a handful of times. J is TRBJ1-1 and V is TRBV4-1; no definite D call. CDR3 length: 11 amino acids. Germline assignment: CDR1 MGHRA and CDR2 YSYEKL. The germline V and J ends were trimmed by 5 bases and 12 bases, with 13 bases remaining between them. CDR3 coding DNA: TGCGCCAGCAGCTCCCGGGGTAGTCCTTTCTTT. Protein sequence: CASSSRGSPFF.

The chain links TRBV2 to TRBJ1-2; perhaps TRBD1 as D (5 bases). With 5 bases removed from V and 3 bases from J, the gap between germline ends came to 10 bases. Germline CDR1 and CDR2: SNHLY and FYNNEI. The CDR3 is 13 amino acids. CDR3 sequence: CASSSTRDYGYTF. In DNA, the CDR3 is TGTGCCAGCAGTAGCACCAGGGACTATGGCTACACCTTC. Variable domain in full (rest from reference TRBV2 and TRBJ1-2): EPEVTQTPSHQVTQMGQEVILRCVPISNHLYFYWYRQILGQKVEFLVSFYNNEISEKSEIFDDQFSVERPDGSNFTLKIRSTKLEDSAMYFCASSSTRDYGYTFGSGTRLTVV.

The CDR3 loop reads CASNWEQGGEQYF. DNA of the CDR3: TGCGCCAGCAATTGGGAACAGGGGGGCGAGCAGTACTTC. The chain uses TRBV10-2 and TRBJ2-7; 8 bases fit TRBD1. The CDR3 is 13 residues long. CDR1 and CDR2 from the germline V gene are WSHSY and SAAADI. With 7 bases clipped from V and 6 bases from J, the junction kept 8 bases outside the gene matches.

The chain carries TRBV2 and TRBJ1-2; a weak D match, TRBD1 (5 bases). The germline CDR1 and CDR2 sequences are SNHLY and FYNNEI. This CDR3 contains 13 residues. The V gene lost 6 bases and the J gene lost 2 bases, with 10 bases spanning the gap. The CDR3 DNA reads TGTGCCAGCAGAATAGACAGAAACTATGGCTACACCTTC. Translation: CASRIDRNYGYTF.

The chain combines TRBV6-5 with TRBJ2-4; D is unresolved. CDR1 MNHEY and CDR2 SVGAGI come from the germline V gene. This CDR3 has 14 amino acids. V lost 2 bases and J 6 bases, leaving 11 bases between the germline ends. The chain's CDR3 is CASSYINQRNIQYF. DNA for the CDR3: TGTGCCAGCAGTTACATCAATCAGCGAAACATTCAGTACTTC.

The chain recombines TRBV6-1 with TRBJ1-2, with 7 positions matching TRBD1. V lost 5 bases to trimming and J lost 2 bases; unmatched junction nucleotides: 2. CDR1 and CDR2 from the germline V gene are MNHNS and SASEGT. This CDR3 is built from 13 residues. The CDR3 sequence: CASSLGQNYGYTF. The CDR3 DNA sequence: TGTGCCAGCAGTCTGGGACAGAACTATGGCTACACCTTC.

The genes are TRBV27 and TRBJ2-7; a possible D gene is TRBD2 (7 bases). Trimming stripped 6 bases from V and 3 bases from J, with 18 bases between. The CDR3 totals 15 residues. Germline V CDR1 and CDR2: MNHEY, SMNVEV (reference sequence). In DNA form, the CDR3 reads TGTGCCAGCAGGGGGGGGCAAGCGGACATCTACGAGCAGTACTTC. Translating gives CASRGGQADIYEQYF.

The chain has TRBV25-1 and TRBJ1-4; 10 bases are a match to TRBD1. CDR3 length: 14 amino acids. CDR1 and CDR2 (germline): MGHDK, SYGVNS. Trimming took 4 bases from V and 4 from J; bases not matched to a gene: 0. In DNA, the CDR3 is TGTGCCAGCAGTGGGACAGGGGGTAATGAAAAACTGTTTTTT. This codes for CASSGTGGNEKLFF.

The chain carries TRBV29-1 and TRBJ2-7; the D gene is possibly TRBD1 (6 bases). There are 13 residues in the CDR3. Per germline, CDR1 SQVTM and CDR2 ANQGSEA. The germline V and J ends were trimmed by 3 bases and 1 base, with 10 bases remaining between them. In DNA form, the CDR3 reads TGCAGCGTTGAGGACAGCAAATCCTACGAGCAGTACTTC. Protein product: CSVEDSKSYEQYF.